This is a list of T cell receptor beta chains from one sample in a study. TCRdb reprocessed the RT-PCR reads via MiXCR and lists one record per CDR3 protein. The sample comprises almost 700,000 distinct CDR3 sequences, 14% of which are singletons, and roughly 3.9% rests with the top ten. Sample: memory CD4+ T cells from blood. The receptors come from a female donor in good health, serving as a healthy control. Both conserved end residues are part of each CDR3. The D gene is left open where the match is weak. Some rows mark clone size as missing; the rest say once, few, many or name a class of expanded clone.

>-|TRBV6-5|few|14|TRBJ1-2
CASNARQRGYGYTF
TGTGCCAGCAACGCCCGACAGCGGGGCTATGGCTACACCTTC
>-|TRBV6-2/TRBV6-3|-|14|TRBJ2-7
CASSSGPSGYEQYF
TGTGCCAGCAGTTCCGGTCCGTCGGGGTACGAGCAGTACTTC
>-|TRBV7-2|-|11|TRBJ2-3
CASSPMDTQYF
TGTGCCAGCAGCCCGATGGATACGCAGTATTTT
>TRBD1|TRBV20-1|many|13|TRBJ2-5
CSQYRDRDETQYF
TGCAGCCAATACCGGGACAGGGATGAGACCCAGTACTTC
>-|TRBV5-4|-|15|TRBJ2-7
CASSLAAANTYEQYF
TGTGCCAGCAGCTTGGCAGCGGCGAATACCTACGAGCAGTACTTC
>-|TRBV18|many|15|TRBJ2-7
CASSPSSQRSHEQYF
TGTGCCAGCTCACCCTCCTCTCAAAGGTCCCACGAGCAGTACTTC
>-|TRBV10-1|many|14|TRBJ2-1
CASSESRGSNEQFF
TGCGCCAGCAGTGAGTCGAGGGGTAGCAATGAGCAGTTCTTC
>TRBD1|TRBV7-3|few|14|TRBJ2-5
CASSPRGQKETQYF
TGTGCCAGCAGCCCAAGGGGACAGAAAGAGACCCAGTACTTC
>-|TRBV5-4|few|16|TRBJ2-3
CASVDAQMASTDTQYF
TGTGCCAGCGTAGACGCGCAAATGGCTAGCACAGATACGCAGTATTTT
>-|TRBV6-1|few|12|TRBJ1-1
CASSESGTEAFF
TGTGCCAGCAGTGAATCGGGGACTGAAGCTTTCTTT
>-|TRBV5-1|-|14|TRBJ2-3
CASSLVQVRDTQYF
TGCGCCAGCAGCTTGGTCCAGGTTAGAGATACGCAGTATTTT
>TRBD1|TRBV9|-|14|TRBJ2-5
CASSGGDRGGSQYF
TGTGCCAGCAGCGGAGGGGACAGGGGAGGTAGTCAGTACTTC
>-|TRBV6-5|-|15|TRBJ2-2
CASRPRRPGTGELFF
TGTGCCAGCAGACCTCGAAGACCAGGGACCGGGGAGCTGTTTTTT
>-|TRBV27|few|16|TRBJ2-7
CASSLGASGLSYEQYF
TGTGCCAGCAGCCTGGGAGCGAGCGGGTTATCCTACGAGCAGTACTTC
>-|TRBV18|few|14|TRBJ1-4
CASSPSRADEKLFF
TGTGCCAGCTCACCTTCCAGGGCAGATGAAAAACTGTTTTTT
>-|TRBV5-1|many|13|TRBJ2-7
CASSSGTHFSQYF
TGCGCCAGCAGCTCCGGGACGCATTTTTCGCAGTACTTC
>-|TRBV6-2/TRBV6-3|many|15|TRBJ2-2
CASSYGPLNTGELFF
TGTGCCAGCAGTTATGGGCCTCTGAACACCGGGGAGCTGTTTTTT
>-|TRBV5-1|many|12|TRBJ2-1
CASSLEDDEQFF
TGCGCCAGCAGCCTCGAGGACGATGAGCAGTTCTTC
>TRBD1|TRBV5-1|few|15|TRBJ1-6
CASSWGQGRDSPLHF
TGCGCCAGCAGCTGGGGACAGGGAAGGGATTCACCCCTCCACTTT
>-|TRBV9|many|15|TRBJ2-1
CASSVGGGQYNEQFF
TGTGCCAGCAGCGTGGGGGGAGGCCAGTACAATGAGCAGTTCTTC
>-|TRBV4-3|few|17|TRBJ1-2
CASSQELKGAANYGYTF
TGCGCCAGCAGCCAAGAATTGAAAGGTGCCGCAAACTATGGCTACACCTTC
>TRBD2|TRBV20-1|few|15|TRBJ2-1
CSAAETSGRRDEQFF
TGCAGTGCGGCTGAGACTAGCGGGAGGCGAGATGAGCAGTTCTTC
>-|TRBV12-3/TRBV12-4|few|15|TRBJ2-2
CASSPGLSWSGELFF
TGTGCCAGCAGCCCGGGACTCAGCTGGAGCGGGGAGCTGTTTTTT
>-|TRBV6-2/TRBV6-3|-|15|TRBJ1-5
CASSYSRAGDQPQHF
TGTGCCAGCAGTTACTCGAGGGCAGGGGATCAGCCCCAGCATTTT
>-|TRBV7-2|many|16|TRBJ2-2
CASSLQRLTNTGELFF
TGTGCCAGCAGCTTACAACGCCTAACGAACACCGGGGAGCTGTTTTTT
>-|TRBV7-9|few|13|TRBJ1-1
CASSLYLGSEAFF
TGTGCCAGCAGCTTGTATTTAGGCTCTGAAGCTTTCTTT
>-|TRBV4-3|-|13|TRBJ2-2
CASSQDAQGELFF
TGCGCCAGCAGCCAAGATGCCCAGGGGGAGCTGTTTTTT
>TRBD1|TRBV7-2|-|14|TRBJ1-5
CASSQDRGGQPQHF
TGTGCCAGCAGCCAGGACAGGGGGGGTCAGCCCCAGCATTTT
>TRBD2|TRBV20-1|few|15|TRBJ2-1
CSARFPSGAYNEQFF
TGCAGTGCTAGATTTCCTAGCGGGGCCTACAATGAGCAGTTCTTC
>TRBD2|TRBV5-1|-|15|TRBJ2-5
CASSSEVAGGETQYF
TGCGCCAGCAGCTCGGAGGTAGCGGGAGGAGAGACCCAGTACTTC
>-|TRBV5-5|many|17|TRBJ2-2
CASSFGSVRELTGELFF
TGTGCCAGCAGCTTTGGGTCAGTCCGGGAACTGACCGGGGAGCTGTTTTTT
>-|TRBV2|-|14|TRBJ2-1
CASSILDRNNEQFF
TGTGCCAGCAGCATCCTTGACAGAAACAATGAGCAGTTCTTC
>-|TRBV28|few|14|TRBJ2-7
CAISPRTSSYEQYF
TGTGCCATCTCTCCTCGGACCAGCTCCTACGAGCAGTACTTC
>TRBD2|TRBV7-9|many|17|TRBJ2-1
CASSPGLAGAPYNEQFF
TGTGCCAGCAGCCCGGGACTAGCGGGAGCCCCCTACAATGAGCAGTTCTTC
>TRBD2|TRBV24-1|few|17|TRBJ2-1
CATSDSSGGVYGNEQFF
TGTGCCACCAGTGACTCTTCCGGGGGGGTCTATGGCAATGAGCAGTTCTTC
>TRBD1|TRBV6-5|-|14|TRBJ1-4
CASSPGGPNEKLFF
TGTGCCAGCAGCCCAGGGGGCCCTAATGAAAAACTGTTTTTT
>-|TRBV6-2/TRBV6-3|-|12|TRBJ2-7
CVVQGASYEQYF
TGTGTTGTACAGGGAGCCTCCTACGAGCAGTACTTC
>TRBD2|TRBV5-8|few|15|TRBJ2-2
CASSVYLAGTGELFF
TGTGCCAGCAGTGTATATCTAGCGGGGACCGGGGAGCTGTTTTTT
>-|TRBV29-1|many|12|TRBJ1-2
CSVTGTDTRYTF
TGCAGCGTCACCGGGACGGATACACGGTACACCTTC
>-|TRBV13|-|17|TRBJ2-1
CASSLWGSHSSYNEQFF
TGTGCCAGCAGCTTGTGGGGGTCCCACAGCTCCTACAATGAGCAGTTCTTC